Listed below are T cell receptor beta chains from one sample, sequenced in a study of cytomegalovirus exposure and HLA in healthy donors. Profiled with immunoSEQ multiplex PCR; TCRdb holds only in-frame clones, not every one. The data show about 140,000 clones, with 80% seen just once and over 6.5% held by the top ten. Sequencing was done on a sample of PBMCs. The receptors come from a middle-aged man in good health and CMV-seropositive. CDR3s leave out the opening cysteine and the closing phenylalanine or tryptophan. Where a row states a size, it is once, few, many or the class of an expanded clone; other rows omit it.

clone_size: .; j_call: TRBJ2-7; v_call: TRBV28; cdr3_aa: ASSLIRDRNYEQY
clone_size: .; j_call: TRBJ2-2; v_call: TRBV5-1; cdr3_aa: ASSSSGVGFPGELF
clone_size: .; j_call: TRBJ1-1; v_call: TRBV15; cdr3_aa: ATSRIDRGLLNTEAF
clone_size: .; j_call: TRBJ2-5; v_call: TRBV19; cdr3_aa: ASSQTGWETQY
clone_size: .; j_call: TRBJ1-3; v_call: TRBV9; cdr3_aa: ASSVEPGSGNTIY
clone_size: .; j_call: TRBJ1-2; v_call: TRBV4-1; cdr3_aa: ASSPTSHPGYT
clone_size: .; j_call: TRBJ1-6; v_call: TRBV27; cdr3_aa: ASSLNGFRGRYNSPLH
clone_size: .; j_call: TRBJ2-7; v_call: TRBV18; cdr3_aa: ASSLPGTAYEQY
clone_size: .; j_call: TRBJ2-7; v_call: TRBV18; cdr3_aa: ASSPILLGTGVYEQY
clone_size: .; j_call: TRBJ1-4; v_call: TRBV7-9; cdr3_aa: ASSLADRGSEKLF
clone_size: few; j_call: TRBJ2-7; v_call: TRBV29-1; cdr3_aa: SVEVGRGRGQY
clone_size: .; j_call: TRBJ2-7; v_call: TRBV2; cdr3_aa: ASSSGANRYEQY
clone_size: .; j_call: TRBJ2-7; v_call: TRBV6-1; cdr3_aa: ASSEAGTEYEQY
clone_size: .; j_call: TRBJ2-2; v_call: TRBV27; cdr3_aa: ASTLGGNTGELF
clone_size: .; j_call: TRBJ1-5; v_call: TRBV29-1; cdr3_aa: SVEDGSQPQH
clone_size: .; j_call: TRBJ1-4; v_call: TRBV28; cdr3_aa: ASSLSAPGPPSVKLF
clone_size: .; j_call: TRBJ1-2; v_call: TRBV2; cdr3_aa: ASTGNYGYT
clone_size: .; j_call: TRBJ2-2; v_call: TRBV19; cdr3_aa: ASSSASGSHTGELF
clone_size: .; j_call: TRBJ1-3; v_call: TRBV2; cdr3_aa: ASRQGSSGNTIY
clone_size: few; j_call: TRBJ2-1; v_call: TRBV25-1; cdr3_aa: ASSYRFPGYNEQF
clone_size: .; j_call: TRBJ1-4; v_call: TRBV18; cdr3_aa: ASSQGQGNEKLF
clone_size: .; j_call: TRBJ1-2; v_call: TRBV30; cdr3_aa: AWGGPARGYT
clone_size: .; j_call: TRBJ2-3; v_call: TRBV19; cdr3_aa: ASSSQGTDTQY
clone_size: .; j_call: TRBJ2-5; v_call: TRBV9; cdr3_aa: ASNPAQGQGRETQY
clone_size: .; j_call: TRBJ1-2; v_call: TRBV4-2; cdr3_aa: ASSQGRQGRGGYT
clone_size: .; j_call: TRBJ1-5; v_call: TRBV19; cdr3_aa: ASSVDRVQPQH
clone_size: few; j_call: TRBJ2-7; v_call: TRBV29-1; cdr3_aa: SVAGSHAYGQY
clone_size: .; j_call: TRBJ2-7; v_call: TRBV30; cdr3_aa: AWSSPQGLAYEQY
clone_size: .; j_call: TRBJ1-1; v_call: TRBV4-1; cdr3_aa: ASSQDPRGRPEAF
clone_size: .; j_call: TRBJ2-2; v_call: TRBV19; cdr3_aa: ASSIVTGLSGELF
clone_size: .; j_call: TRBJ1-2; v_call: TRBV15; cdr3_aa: ATSREGGNYGYT
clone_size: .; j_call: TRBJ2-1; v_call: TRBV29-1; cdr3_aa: SVVGTGGRNEQF
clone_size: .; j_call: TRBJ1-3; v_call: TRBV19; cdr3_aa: ASSIKTFGNTIY
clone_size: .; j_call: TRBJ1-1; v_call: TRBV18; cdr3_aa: ASSLQGANTEAF
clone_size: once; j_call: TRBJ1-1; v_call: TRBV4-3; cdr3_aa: ASSQGWGGLNTEAF
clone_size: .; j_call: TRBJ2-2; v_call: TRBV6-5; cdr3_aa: ASSYSLTGGAGELF
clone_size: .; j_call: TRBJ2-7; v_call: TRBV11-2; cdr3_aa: ASSLGRPFYEQY
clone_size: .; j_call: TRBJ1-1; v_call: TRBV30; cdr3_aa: AWKRDFGVNTEAF
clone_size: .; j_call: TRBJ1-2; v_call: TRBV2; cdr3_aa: ASSALGGGGYT
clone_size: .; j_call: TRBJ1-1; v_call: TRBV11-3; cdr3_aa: ATAHRRGPMNTEAF
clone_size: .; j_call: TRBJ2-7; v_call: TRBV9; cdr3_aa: ASSVAGQGYEQY
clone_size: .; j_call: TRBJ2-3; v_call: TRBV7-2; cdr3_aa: ASSSPTGETQY
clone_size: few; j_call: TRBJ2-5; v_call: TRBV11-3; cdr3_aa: ASSLVTGPSPGETQY
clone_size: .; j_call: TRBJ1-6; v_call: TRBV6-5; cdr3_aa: ASRGTGGNSPLH
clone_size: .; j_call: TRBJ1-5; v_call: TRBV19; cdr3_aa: ASSTQGAGDQPQH
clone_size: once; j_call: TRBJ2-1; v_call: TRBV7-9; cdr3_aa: ASSLEGTSGDEQF
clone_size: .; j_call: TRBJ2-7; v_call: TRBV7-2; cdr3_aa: ASSLASGPYEQY
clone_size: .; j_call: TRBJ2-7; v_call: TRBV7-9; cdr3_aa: ASSPPTSAGSYEQY
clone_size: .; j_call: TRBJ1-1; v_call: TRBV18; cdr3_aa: ASSPGFQGGEAF
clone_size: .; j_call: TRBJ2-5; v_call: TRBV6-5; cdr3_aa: ASRPWDRQETQY
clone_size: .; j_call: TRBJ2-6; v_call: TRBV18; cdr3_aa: ASSPRRTGANVLT
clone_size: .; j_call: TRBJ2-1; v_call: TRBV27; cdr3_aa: ASSFPTSGNPNEQF
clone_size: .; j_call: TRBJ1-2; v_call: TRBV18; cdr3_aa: ASSPPGRAHGYT
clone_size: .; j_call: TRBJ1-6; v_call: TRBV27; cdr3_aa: ASTPLGSGGASPLH
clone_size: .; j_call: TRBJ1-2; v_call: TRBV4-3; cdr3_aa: ASSQDILRAYGYT